The 4 T cell receptor beta chains listed next were all sequenced from one sample in a study of T cell changes during pregnancy in multiple sclerosis. Profiled with immunoSEQ multiplex PCR; TCRdb holds only in-frame clones, not every one. The sample records 50,000 to 60,000 clones, about 90% being singletons. Material: CD4+ T cells from peripheral blood mononuclear cells, obtained in the first trimester of pregnancy. Receptors were obtained from a female donor with multiple sclerosis, enrolled in a pregnancy study.

The chain is built from TRBV6-1 and TRBJ2-3; TRBD2 might be the D (6 bases). CDR1 and CDR2 (germline): MNHNS, SASEGT. CDR3 length: 15 residues. V lost 1 base, J lost 0 bases, and 8 bases lay in between. This chain's CDR3 is CASSEEGRSTDTQYF. The CDR3 DNA sequence: TGTGCCAGCAGTGAAGAGGGGAGGAGCACAGATACGCAGTATTTT.

This chain connects TRBV4-1 to TRBJ2-2, with a weak D call TRBD1 (7 bases). The germline CDR1 and CDR2 sequences are MGHRA and YSYEKL. V was trimmed by 0 bases and J by 4 bases, leaving 15 bases between them. The CDR3 length is 17 residues. The CDR3 loop is CASSQEAQGGITGELFF. CDR3 in DNA: TGCGCCAGCAGCCAAGAGGCGCAGGGGGGAATCACCGGGGAGCTGTTTTTT.

The CDR3, as DNA: TGTGCCAGCAGCTTAGGTCGGAACACTGAAGCTTTCTTT. Its protein is CASSLGRNTEAFF. This chain joins TRBV11-3 and TRBJ1-1, with D hard to call. V lost 1 base to trimming and J lost 1 base, with 4 bases between them. The CDR3 totals 13 residues. Germline V CDR1 and CDR2: SGHNT, YENEEA.

This chain uses TRBV11-1 with TRBJ2-1; 7 nucleotides align to TRBD2. This CDR3 contains 15 residues. Germline V gene data show CDR1 as SGHAT and CDR2 as FQDESV (reference sequence). V shed 1 base and J 4 bases; nucleotides not matched to a gene: 4. For the CDR3, the DNA is TGTGCCAGCAGCTTAGAAGCGGGATTTTACAATGAGCAGTTCTTC. Residues: CASSLEAGFYNEQFF.